This TCR beta chain was sequenced in a study of blood T cells in healthy people across ages. Study outcomes and limitations: Both naive CD4+ cell counts and diversity were greater in long-lived donors than in aged donors.

Points on this clonotype: Its cognate antigen is unknown.

A second PCR, run for roughly 7 to 12 cycles, used a sample-barcoded 5' primer plus a J-beta primer mix. Every molecule of cDNA carried a tag from a template-switch adaptor with 12 random nucleotides. TCRdb analysed the 5' RACE reads with MiXCR anew, one entry per CDR3 protein. The sample records about 640,000 distinct CDR3 sequences, approximately 30% being singletons. The draw of peripheral blood yielded around 10 milliliters from each donor. The study isolated at least 6.5 million PBMCs from each sample. The sequence came from a woman aged 80 or older in good health. Input material: blood.

CDR3 nucleotide sequence: TGTGCCAGCAGCCGCAACCCACGGGGGGACCCGTTAAGCTACACCTTC. Its translation: CASSRNPRGDPLSYTF. The chain joins TRBV7-9 to TRBJ1-2; tentatively, D is TRBD1 (5 bases). V was cut by 5 bases and J by 9 bases, with 25 bases left in between. CDR3 length equals 16 residues. Germline V gives CDR1 SEHNR, CDR2 FQNEAQ (reference sequence).